These 9 T cell receptor beta chains came from one sample sequenced in a study of blood T cells in healthy people across ages. Next came a second PCR, run for about 6 to 11 cycles, which used a sample-barcoded 5' primer along with a J-beta primer mix. TCRdb recomputed calls from the 5' RACE reads with MiXCR, one row per CDR3 protein. In the table there are 720,000 or so distinct CDR3 sequences, less than 45% of which are singletons. Sequencing used blood. The receptors were gathered from a man aged 80 or over in good health.

The V and J genes are TRBV7-2 and TRBJ2-5; a weak D match, TRBD1 (6 bases). There are 16 residues in the CDR3. V lost 5 bases and J lost 3, with 19 bases in between. CDR1 is SGHTA and CDR2 is FQGNSA in the germline V gene. For the CDR3, the DNA is TGTGCCAGCAGCCTAAAGTTCAGTCGGACAGAAGAGACCCAGTACTTC. Protein product: CASSLKFSRTEETQYF. The complete variable domain, with remaining parts taken from reference TRBV7-2 and TRBJ2-5, reads GAGVSQSPSNKVTEKGKDVELRCDPISGHTALYWYRQSLGQGLEFLIYFQGNSAPDKSGLPSDRFSAERTGGSVSTLTIQRTQQEDSAVYLCASSLKFSRTEETQYFGPGTRLLVL.

A word on this clonotype: It may be a read error: a sequence one base away is much more abundant. The chain has TRBV29-1 and TRBJ2-2, with D hard to call. With 6 bases removed from V and 3 bases from J, the gap between germline ends came to 14 bases. Germline CDR1 is SQVTM and CDR2 is ANQGSEA. The CDR3 sequence is 14 residues long. The CDR3 coding sequence is TGCAGCGTCCCCAGCCCCCAATACACCGGGGAGCTGTTTTTT. Its protein product is CSVPSPQYTGELFF.

About this clonotype itself: The germline gene is not matched at one end of the junction; a read error may be the cause. The chain joins TRBV12-3 or TRBV12-4 to TRBJ2-1; no clear D gene. The CDR3 runs 11 residues. This chain's CDR3 is CTSSPFGPQFF. The DNA for the CDR3 is TGTACCAGCAGCCCCTTCGGCCCCCAGTTCTTC.

This clonotype was observed at least ten times. The gene calls are TRBV5-1 and TRBJ1-2; D call uncertain. This CDR3 contains 16 residues. The germline V gene encodes CDR1 SGHRS and CDR2 YFSETQ. V lost 1 base to trimming and J lost 2 bases, with 15 bases between them. In DNA form, the CDR3 reads TGCGCCAGCAGCTTGTCATCTCCGGAGGGCAACTATGGCTACACCTTC. This encodes CASSLSSPEGNYGYTF.

This clonotype was detected a few times. It may be a read error: a sequence one base away is much more abundant. This chain uses TRBV12-3 or TRBV12-4 with TRBJ2-5; D tentatively fits TRBD1 or TRBD2 (5 bases each). V was clipped by 5 bases and J by 10 bases, with 20 bases between them. This CDR3 is built from 14 residues. The CDR3 region is CASSVKAPSGSQYF. As DNA, the CDR3 is TGTGCCAGCAGTGTAAAGGCACCCTCAGGGAGCCAGTACTTC.

The chain recombines TRBV2 with TRBJ2-5; the D call may be TRBD1 or TRBD2 (6 bases each). The germline V and J ends were trimmed by 7 bases and 5 bases, with 14 bases remaining between them. The CDR3 totals 13 residues. CDR1 is SNHLY and CDR2 is FYNNEI in the germline V gene. The CDR3 DNA follows: TGTGCCAGCACCGAAGGGGGGTATGAGACCCAGTACTTC. Its protein is CASTEGGYETQYF.

The rearrangement uses TRBV4-3 and TRBJ2-1; D gene unclear. The germline V gene has CDR1 LGHNA and CDR2 YSLEER. Deletions cut 4 bases from V and 1 base from J, with 17 bases between. The length of the CDR3 is 17 residues. CDR3 nucleotides: TGCGCCAGCAGCCTTGCCGGGTCGGCCGTTTCCTACAATGAGCAGTTCTTC. Translating gives CASSLAGSAVSYNEQFF.

CDR3 sequence: CSAGWGVSSYEQYF. CDR3 sequence (DNA): TGCAGTGCGGGGTGGGGGGTTAGCTCCTACGAGCAGTACTTC. The chain combines TRBV20-1 with TRBJ2-7, with D possibly TRBD2 on 6 matching bases. CDR1 is DFQATT, CDR2 SNEGSKA, per germline (reference sequence). Trimming took 6 bases from V and 0 from J, leaving 15 bases between them. The CDR3 runs to 14 residues.

This clonotype was seen a handful of times. The junction shows a germline mismatch at one end, possibly a read error. The rearrangement joins TRBV4-1 to TRBJ2-5, with 8 nucleotides matching TRBD1. The tail of the sequence fits TRBJ2-7 better, so the J call may be wrong. This CDR3 region has 17 residues. CDR1 is MGHRA, CDR2 YSYEKL, per germline. The DNA of the CDR3 is TGCGCCTGCAGCAAAGAGGGGACTGGGACAGGTCCCTACGAGCAGTACTTC. Translation gives CACSKEGTGTGPYEQYF.